These T cell receptor beta chains were read from a single sample in a study of OX40 agonist ivuxolimab in advanced cancers. Produced via immunoSEQ multiplex PCR; TCRdb's table is partial and in-frame only. The repertoire has more than 75,000 clones, roughly 86% of them found once; the top ten carry approximately 0.99%. The starting material was CD4+ or CD8+ T cells sorted from blood, obtained in a trial of the OX40 agonist ivuxolimab. The receptors were sampled from an adult with an advanced solid tumor such as melanoma, head and neck, liver or kidney cancer. CDR3s include the opening cysteine and the closing phenylalanine or tryptophan. A D gene is named only where the DNA matches it firmly. Only some rows state a clone size, as once, few, many or a class for expanded clones.

size	V	D	J	CDR3	DNA
.	TRBV5-1	.	TRBJ1-6	CASSLSPGISPLHF	TGCGCCAGCAGCTTGTCTCCCGGTATTTCACCCCTCCACTTT
.	TRBV4-2	.	TRBJ2-7	CASSQGVGTYEQYF	TGTGCCAGCAGCCAAGGCGTAGGGACCTACGAGCAGTACTTC
.	TRBV2	.	TRBJ2-6	CASRQTTLSGANVLTF	TGTGCCAGCAGACAGACAACTCTCTCTGGGGCCAACGTCCTGACTTTC
.	TRBV19	TRBD2	TRBJ2-1	CASSIQASGSGNEQFF	TGTGCCAGTAGTATACAGGCTAGCGGGAGTGGTAATGAGCAGTTCTTC
.	TRBV9	TRBD1	TRBJ1-6	CASSRTGANSPLHF	TGTGCCAGCAGCCGGACAGGGGCAAATTCACCCCTCCACTTT
.	TRBV21-1	.	TRBJ2-7	CASRYRDRSYEQYF	TGTGCCAGCAGATACCGGGACAGATCCTACGAGCAGTACTTC
.	TRBV5-1	.	TRBJ1-1	CASSFNVAKTEAFF	TGCGCCAGCAGCTTTAACGTTGCAAAAACTGAAGCTTTCTTT
.	TRBV6-1	.	TRBJ2-5	CASNVGETQYF	TGTGCCAGCAATGTGGGGGAGACCCAGTACTTC
.	TRBV18	TRBD1	TRBJ2-6	CASSPRTGAYSGANVLTF	TGTGCCAGCTCACCACGGACAGGGGCTTACTCTGGGGCCAACGTCCTGACTTTC
few	TRBV6-5	TRBD1	TRBJ1-4	CASSPVDRGLEKLFF	TGTGCCAGCAGCCCAGTGGACAGGGGGCTGGAAAAACTGTTTTTT
.	TRBV2	TRBD2	TRBJ2-3	CASSRAGGSTDTQYF	TGTGCCAGCTCCCGTGCGGGAGGCAGCACAGATACGCAGTATTTT
.	TRBV19	.	TRBJ2-6	CASRDFGANVLTF	TGTGCCAGTCGGGACTTTGGGGCCAACGTCCTGACTTTC
once	TRBV7-9	TRBD1	TRBJ2-7	CASSPLPGQGSVGQYF	TGTGCCAGCAGCCCGCTACCGGGACAGGGAAGCGTAGGGCAGTACTTC
.	TRBV11-1	.	TRBJ2-7	CASRGQGDEQYF	TGTGCCAGCAGGGGACAAGGAGACGAGCAGTACTTC
once	TRBV4-3	.	TRBJ2-7	CASSQDSEQYF	TGCGCCAGCAGCCAAGACAGCGAGCAGTACTTC
.	TRBV28	.	TRBJ1-2	CASSSPGRVGYTF	TGTGCCAGCAGTTCCCCCGGGCGCGTGGGCTACACCTTC
once	TRBV30	.	TRBJ2-3	CAWSTLVRQHTQYF	TGTGCCTGGAGTACTCTAGTCAGACAGCATACGCAGTATTTT
few	TRBV2	.	TRBJ1-3	CASSGQMWATGNTIYF	TGTGCCAGCAGTGGACAGATGTGGGCAACTGGAAACACCATATATTTT
.	TRBV19	TRBD1	TRBJ1-2	CASDRDREFYGYTF	TGTGCCAGCGACCGGGACAGGGAGTTCTATGGCTACACCTTC
.	TRBV11-3	.	TRBJ2-7	CASSPRPDSYEQYF	TGTGCCAGCAGCCCACGACCGGACTCCTACGAGCAGTACTTC
few	TRBV9	TRBD2	TRBJ2-7	CASSVGLAEEYEQYF	TGTGCCAGCAGCGTGGGACTAGCGGAGGAGTACGAGCAGTACTTC
.	TRBV7-9	.	TRBJ1-2	CASSLGRASNYGYTF	TGTGCCAGCAGCTTAGGCAGGGCCTCTAACTATGGCTACACCTTC
once	TRBV4-1	TRBD1	TRBJ1-4	CASSQAGGSTNEKLFF	TGCGCCAGCAGCCAAGCAGGGGGATCAACTAATGAAAAACTGTTTTTT
few	TRBV27	TRBD1	TRBJ2-6	CASRKLGQGYSGANVLTF	TGTGCCAGCAGAAAGTTGGGACAGGGCTACTCTGGGGCCAACGTCCTGACTTTC
.	TRBV19	.	TRBJ2-3	CASSIGVGSTDTQYF	TGTGCCAGTAGTATTGGAGTCGGTAGCACAGATACGCAGTATTTT
.	TRBV6-5	TRBD1	TRBJ1-1	CASRDRTNTEAFF	TGTGCCAGCAGGGACAGGACAAACACTGAAGCTTTCTTT
.	TRBV10-3	.	TRBJ2-7	CAISQGSYEQYF	TGTGCCATCAGCCAGGGATCCTACGAGCAGTACTTC
.	TRBV29-1	.	TRBJ2-7	CSVEERGASYEQYF	TGCAGCGTTGAAGAACGGGGGGCCTCCTACGAGCAGTACTTC
.	TRBV5-6	.	TRBJ2-7	CASSFERSYEQYF	TGTGCCAGCAGCTTTGAGCGCTCCTACGAGCAGTACTTC
once	TRBV27	.	TRBJ1-4	CASSVGREAKLFF	TGTGCCAGCAGTGTCGGTAGGGAGGCCAAACTGTTTTTT
.	TRBV5-1	.	TRBJ1-6	CASTITEGSPLHF	TGCGCCAGCACCATCACTGAGGGGTCACCCCTCCACTTT
.	TRBV6-6	TRBD2	TRBJ2-4	CASSSSGGRNIQYF	TGTGCCAGCAGTTCTAGCGGGGGGCGGAACATTCAGTACTTC
.	TRBV5-6	.	TRBJ1-6	CASSLAGGSGNSPLHF	TGTGCCAGCAGCTTGGCCGGGGGATCTGGTAATTCACCCCTCCACTTT
.	TRBV11-2	.	TRBJ1-5	CASSLDGALSNQPQHF	TGTGCCAGCAGCTTAGATGGGGCTTTAAGCAATCAGCCCCAGCATTTT
.	TRBV6-4	TRBD2	TRBJ2-1	CASIRMTSGGNDNEQFF	TGTGCCAGCATCAGAATGACTAGCGGGGGGAACGACAATGAGCAGTTCTTC
.	TRBV5-5	TRBD2	TRBJ2-3	CASSSGTSNSTDTQYF	TGTGCCAGCAGCTCCGGGACTAGCAATAGCACAGATACGCAGTATTTT
.	TRBV2	.	TRBJ2-7	CASSEDRGANEQYF	TGTGCCAGCAGTGAAGACCGGGGGGCCAACGAGCAGTACTTC
.	TRBV19	.	TRBJ1-5	CASSFRRGDGNQPQHF	TGTGCCAGTAGTTTCCGAAGGGGAGACGGCAATCAGCCCCAGCATTTT
.	TRBV2	TRBD2	TRBJ2-5	CASRPRLAEETQYF	TGTGCCAGCAGGCCGAGACTAGCGGAAGAGACCCAGTACTTC
.	TRBV10-3	.	TRBJ1-3	CAIRPVSGNTIYF	TGTGCCATCAGACCCGTCTCTGGAAACACCATATATTTT